The sequence of this TCR beta chain was determined in a study of beta chain features in type 1 diabetes. Study background: There were 107,917,701 sorted cells examined across all samples.

Whole-study results and caveats: Healthy donors had naive, central memory and Treg TCRB repertoires that appeared less similar than those seen among patients. Researchers report that Type 1 diabetes patients had moderately but significantly shorter TCRB CDR3s across all four CD4+ subsets.

Germline assignment: CDR1 SEHNR and CDR2 FQNEAQ (reference sequence). After removal of 5 bases from V and 6 bases from J, the junction contained 4 bases not matched to a gene. There are 12 residues in the CDR3. This clone was seen more than once but under ten times. Its antigen is as yet unknown. Sequenced material consisted of expressed TCRB transcripts (all of the isolated RNA was reverse transcribed). Profiled with immunoSEQ multiplex PCR; TCRdb holds only in-frame clones, not every one. The profile shows under 200,000 clones, about 8.3% of them singletons. Sequences were obtained from central memory CD4+ T cells from blood. The sequence was collected from a young woman with type 1 diabetes. The chain employs TRBV7-9 and TRBJ2-7, with 7 bases aligning to TRBD1. The CDR3: CASSPTGSEQYF. CDR3 coding DNA: TGTGCCAGCAGCCCGACAGGGTCCGAGCAGTACTTC.